Sequencing of this T cell receptor beta chain was carried out in a study of cytomegalovirus exposure and HLA in healthy donors. The PCR had 60 Vbeta and 13 Jbeta primers. Clones were read by immunoSEQ multiplex PCR, and TCRdb kept only the in-frame ones, dropping some. Among approximately 120,000 clones, roughly three quarters were seen once, and the ten largest hold roughly a tenth. General study results and limits: Segments of the TCR beta V type were, in most cases, productive about 87% or about 30% of the time in an earlier analysis.

Worth noting for this clone: Its target is unknown. Other DNA sequences from this sample encode an identical CDR3 as well.

Germline V gene lookup returns CDR1 MNHEY and CDR2 SVGAGI. This CDR3 spans 15 amino acids. Trimming pared 0 bases from V and 2 bases from J, leaving 8 bases between. Sequencing input: PBMCs. This sequence joins TRBV6-5 and TRBJ2-1; possibly TRBD1 for D (6 bases). The TCR sequence derives from a man between 25 and 39 years old in good health and CMV-seropositive. CDR3 sequence reads: CASSYSGGTYNEQFF. The DNA for the CDR3 is TGTGCCAGCAGTTACTCAGGGGGAACCTACAATGAGCAGTTCTTC.